The 5 T cell receptor beta chains below all came from one sample that was sequenced in a study of human T cells and chemical hapten exposure. Time point defined: patch test 1, 2 weeks after DPC sensitization. Treatment: therapeutic diphenylcyclopropenone sensitization with weekly scalp DPC. Total RNA extraction was carried out from unfractionated whole blood. MiXCR, run by TCRdb on the RACE reads, gives a single entry per CDR3 protein. This table holds about 37,000 distinct CDR3 sequences, approximately 6.3% found once. The starting material was whole blood, obtained in connection with sensitization to the hapten diphenylcyclopropenone (DPC). All receptors come from a woman under 40 with alopecia areata. Some clones in this sample may be carry-over from other donors' samples.

This clonotype appeared many times. The chain has TRBV7-2 and TRBJ2-5; TRBD2 might be the D (5 bases). Germline CDR1 reads SGHTA; CDR2 reads FQGNSA. The CDR3 has 15 residues. V gave up 2 bases and J gave up 5 bases, with 15 bases separating them. CDR3 DNA sequence: TGTGCCAGCAGCTTAAATCGCGGGTTGTATGAGACCCAGTACTTC. It yields the protein CASSLNRGLYETQYF.

The sample holds many counts of this clonotype. The chain employs TRBV4-2 and TRBJ2-4; D may be TRBD2 (5 bases). V was clipped by 0 bases and J by 9 bases, with 9 bases between them. Germline CDR1 reads LGHNA; CDR2 reads YNFKEQ. The CDR3 covers 13 residues. The DNA for the CDR3 is TGTGCCAGCAGCCAAGAGCCAGAGGGCATTCAGTACTTC. Its translation is CASSQEPEGIQYF.

This clonotype was seen many times. This chain links TRBV20-1 with TRBJ2-3; D not resolved. Germline CDR1 DFQATT, CDR2 SNEGSKA (reference sequence). With 5 bases removed from V and 2 bases from J, the gap between germline ends came to 17 bases. The CDR3 has 15 residues. The DNA of the CDR3 is TGCAGTGCTGCCCTTTCTAGGGCGTTCACAGATACGCAGTATTTT. This codes for CSAALSRAFTDTQYF.

This clonotype occurred a few times. The chain is built from TRBV6-5 and TRBJ1-1; D gene unclear. The CDR3 consists of 13 residues. Trimming took 6 bases from V and 0 from J, leaving 8 bases between them. Per germline, CDR1 MNHEY and CDR2 SVGAGI. The DNA of the CDR3 is TGTGCCAGCAGGCTCACACTGAACACTGAAGCTTTCTTT. Translating gives CASRLTLNTEAFF.

This clonotype was counted only a few times. The rearrangement links TRBV2 to TRBJ2-5, with D perhaps TRBD2 (6 bases). Germline V CDR1 and CDR2: SNHLY, FYNNEI. Trimming stripped 2 bases from V and 9 bases from J, with 19 bases between. There are 15 residues in the CDR3. DNA of the CDR3: TGTGCCAGCAGTGAAAACTCCGGGACTGCGAGGGCCCAGTACTTC. Amino acids: CASSENSGTARAQYF.